The source of this TCR beta chain is a study of T-cell memory formation after mild COVID-19. Study summary: The TCR clusters were mostly specific to one donor.

This clonotype was observed a handful of times. Its antigen is not known. Study results and limitations: Clones that got smaller from day 15 to 85 had even CD4/CD8, while clones growing later tipped toward CD4+. Researchers could not confirm that second-wave clones peaking on day 37 targeted SARS-CoV-2.

This CDR3 spans 14 amino acids. Trimming took 8 bases from V and 2 from J; bases not matched to a gene: 6. Germline values: CDR1 MNHEY, CDR2 SVGAGI. MiXCR was run by TCRdb on the 5' RACE reads, yielding one entry per CDR3 protein. The sample shows about 260,000 distinct CDR3 sequences, over 15% of them seen only once. The chain recombines TRBV6-5 with TRBJ2-3; TRBD2 agrees at 8 bases. The receptor comes from a man aged 18 to 35 who had mild COVID-19 (a few samples of this study predate the infection). Cell type and time point are not known. The sequencing input was PBMCs or a T cell subset sorted from them (not recorded which). CDR3 protein: CASGQRGYTDTQYF. The DNA for the CDR3 is TGTGCCAGCGGTCAGCGGGGGTACACAGATACGCAGTATTTT.